Below, 9 T cell receptor beta chains from the same sample are listed, as sequenced in a study of vaccination and CD4 T cells after COVID-19. These receptors are not linked to any known antigen. The time point was: late sampling 161 to 241 days after vaccination in a few convalescent patients. Treatment: approximately 11-day PBMC culture with coronavirus spike peptide pools or control peptides (ViraFEST assay). Once obtained from cultured CD4+ T cells, the DNA was sequenced using the Oncomine TCR Beta short-read assay. TCRdb reprocessed the PCR reads with MiXCR, giving one entry per CDR3 protein. This sample has nearly 25,000 distinct CDR3 sequences, with 30% found just once. Sequences were derived from CD4+ T cells from blood, cultured in vitro, sampled about 7 months after SARS-CoV-2 vaccination. These receptors were obtained from a human donor who had recovered from COVID-19.

The chain joins TRBV20-1 to TRBJ2-7, with 7 bases identical to TRBD2. The CDR3 runs to 14 residues. V dropped 6 bases and J dropped 6; count of bases not matched to a gene: 14. The germline V gene has CDR1 DFQATT and CDR2 SNEGSKA (reference sequence). As DNA, the CDR3 is TGCAGTGCCCCTCGGGGAGGGGCCTCCCTCGAGCAGTACTTC. Protein sequence: CSAPRGGASLEQYF.

This sequence joins TRBV20-1 and TRBJ2-2; the D is unclear. There are 12 residues in the CDR3. Trimming took off 2 bases at V and 2 bases at J, with 3 bases between the two ends. Germline CDR1 and CDR2: DFQATT and SNEGSKA (reference sequence). The CDR3 region is CSARLNTGELFF. The CDR3 DNA is TGCAGTGCTAGACTAAACACCGGGGAGCTGTTTTTT.

This clonotype was observed a few times. V usage is TRBV11-1 and J usage is TRBJ2-5; the match to TRBD1 covers 7 bases. V lost 5 bases, J lost 4 bases, and 4 bases stayed unmatched. Germline CDR1 and CDR2: SGHAT and FQDESV (reference sequence). The CDR3 is made up of 13 amino acids. The CDR3 DNA reads TGTGCCAGCAGCCCCCGGGACAGAGAGACCCAGTACTTC. It is translated as CASSPRDRETQYF.

The chain uses TRBV6-5 and TRBJ2-1; the D is unclear. The CDR3 extends over 11 amino acids. V was trimmed by 2 bases and J by 8 bases, leaving 4 bases between them. Germline V CDR1 and CDR2: MNHEY, SVGAGI. CDR3 in DNA: TGTGCCAGCAGTTACGGCGATGAGCAGTTCTTC. Translating gives CASSYGDEQFF.

The chain links TRBV5-5 to TRBJ1-1; D ambiguous. The length of the CDR3 is 13 residues. Trimming took off 2 bases at V and 0 bases at J, with 5 bases between the two ends. Germline loops: CDR1 SGHKS, CDR2 YYEKEE (reference sequence). The CDR3 sequence: CASSFSVNTEAFF. The DNA of the CDR3 is TGTGCCAGCAGCTTTTCAGTGAACACTGAAGCTTTCTTT. Variable domain in full (rest from reference TRBV5-5 and TRBJ1-1): DAGVTQSPTHLIKTRGQQVTLRCSPISGHKSVSWYQQVLGQGPQFIFQYYEKEERGRGNFPDRFSARQFPNYSSELNVNALLLGDSALYLCASSFSVNTEAFFGQGTRLTVV.

The chain has TRBV18 and TRBJ2-7; tentatively, D is TRBD2 (6 bases). Deletions cut 0 bases from V and 3 bases from J, with 9 bases between. The CDR3 contains 14 residues. Germline CDR1 KGHSH, CDR2 LQKENI. DNA of the CDR3: TGTGCCAGCTCACCACCCGGGCGGGGCTACGAGCAGTACTTC. Amino acids: CASSPPGRGYEQYF. The full variable domain, in which reference TRBV18 and TRBJ2-7 provide the parts outside the CDR3, is NAGVMQNPRHLVRRRGQEARLRCSPMKGHSHVYWYRQLPEEGLKFMVYLQKENIIDESGMPKERFSAEFPKEGPSILRIQQVVRGDSAAYFCASSPPGRGYEQYFGPGTRLTVT.

This chain links TRBV5-8 with TRBJ2-1; 9 bases match TRBD2. The CDR3 has 14 amino acids. Germline CDR1 reads SGHTS; CDR2 reads YDEGEE. Trimming at V came to 10 bases and at J to 6 bases, leaving 11 bases not matched to a gene. The CDR3 is CARLEGSGSNEQFF. In DNA form, the CDR3 reads TGTGCCCGCCTGGAGGGTAGCGGGAGCAATGAGCAGTTCTTC.

This clonotype has just a few counts. The chain links TRBV20-1 to TRBJ2-1; 9 nucleotides align to TRBD2. This CDR3 region has 15 residues. Germline values: CDR1 DFQATT, CDR2 SNEGSKA (reference sequence). After removal of 0 bases from V and 5 bases from J, the junction contained 5 bases not matched to a gene. CDR3 in DNA: TGCAGTGCTAGAGATTCTAGCGGGATTAACAATGAGCAGTTCTTC. Translation: CSARDSSGINNEQFF.

The chain is built from TRBV7-8 and TRBJ2-5; D unclear. Germline-derived CDR1 and CDR2 are SGHVS and FQNEAQ. This CDR3 is built from 16 residues. V was trimmed by 0 bases and J by 2 bases, leaving 13 bases between them. Here the CDR3 DNA reads TGTGCCAGCAGCTTAGCCCCCCCTAGGAATCAAGAGACCCAGTACTTC. This encodes CASSLAPPRNQETQYF. Variable domain in full (rest from reference TRBV7-8 and TRBJ2-5): GAGVSQSPRYKVAKRGQDVALRCDPISGHVSLFWYQQALGQGPEFLTYFQNEAQLDKSGLPSDRFFAERPEGSVSTLKIQRTQQEDSAVYLCASSLAPPRNQETQYFGPGTRLLVL.